This T cell receptor beta chain was found in a study of T-cell reconstitution after alpha-beta-depleted transplantation in children. Unique molecular identifiers were built into the TCRbeta library. TCRdb reprocessed the PCR reads via MiXCR and lists one record per CDR3 protein. The sample lists 600,000 to 700,000 distinct CDR3 sequences, around 16% occurring once. V was cut by 3 bases and J by 4 bases, with 9 bases left in between. CDR3 size: 13 residues. This sequence was found in a human donor who donated a stem cell graft to a child with acute myeloid leukemia. The chain combines TRBV12-3 or TRBV12-4 with TRBJ2-5; D call uncertain. The starting material was PBMCs from the stem cell graft donor, obtained from the stem cell graft. The CDR3: CASSFDAGETQYF. The DNA for the CDR3 is TGTGCCAGCAGTTTCGATGCCGGAGAGACCCAGTACTTC.